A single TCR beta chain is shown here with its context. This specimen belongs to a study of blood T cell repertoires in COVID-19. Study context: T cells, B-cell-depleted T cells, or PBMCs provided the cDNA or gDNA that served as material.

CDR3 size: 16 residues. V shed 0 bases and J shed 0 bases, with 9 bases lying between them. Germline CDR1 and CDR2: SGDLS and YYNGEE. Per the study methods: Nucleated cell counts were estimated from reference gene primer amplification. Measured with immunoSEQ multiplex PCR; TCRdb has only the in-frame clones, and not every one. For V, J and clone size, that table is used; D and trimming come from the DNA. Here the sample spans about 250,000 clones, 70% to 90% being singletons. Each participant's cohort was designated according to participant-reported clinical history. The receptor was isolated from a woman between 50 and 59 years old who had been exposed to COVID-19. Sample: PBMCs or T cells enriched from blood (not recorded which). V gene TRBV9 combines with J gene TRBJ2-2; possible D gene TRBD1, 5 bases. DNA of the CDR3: TGTGCCAGCAGCGTAGGAGCCAGGGCGAACACCGGGGAGCTGTTTTTT. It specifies CASSVGARANTGELFF. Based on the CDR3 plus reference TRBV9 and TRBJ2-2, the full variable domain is DSGVTQTPKHLITATGQRVTLRCSPRSGDLSVYWYQQSLDQGLQFLIQYYNGEERAKGNILERFSAQQFPDLHSELNLSSLELGDSALYFCASSVGARANTGELFFGEGSRLTVL.